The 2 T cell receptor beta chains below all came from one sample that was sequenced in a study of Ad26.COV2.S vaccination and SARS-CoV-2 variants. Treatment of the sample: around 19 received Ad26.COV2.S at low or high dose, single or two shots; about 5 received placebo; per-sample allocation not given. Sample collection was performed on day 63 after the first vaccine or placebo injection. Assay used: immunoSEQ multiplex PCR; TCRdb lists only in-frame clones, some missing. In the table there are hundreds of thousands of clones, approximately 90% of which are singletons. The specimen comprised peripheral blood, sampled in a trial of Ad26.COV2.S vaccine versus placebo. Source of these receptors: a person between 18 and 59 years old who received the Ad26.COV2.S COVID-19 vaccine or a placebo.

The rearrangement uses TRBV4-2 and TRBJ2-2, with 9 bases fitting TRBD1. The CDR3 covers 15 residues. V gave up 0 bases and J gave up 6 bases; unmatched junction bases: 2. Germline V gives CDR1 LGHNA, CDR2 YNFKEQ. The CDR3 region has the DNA TGTGCCAGCAGCCAAGAACAGGGGGCGCCCGGGGAGCTGTTTTTT. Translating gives CASSQEQGAPGELFF.

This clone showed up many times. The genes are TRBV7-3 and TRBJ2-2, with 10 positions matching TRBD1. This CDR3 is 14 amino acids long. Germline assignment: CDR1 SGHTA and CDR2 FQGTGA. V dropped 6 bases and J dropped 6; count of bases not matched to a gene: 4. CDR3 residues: CASSGQGVPGELFF. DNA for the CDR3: TGTGCCAGCAGTGGACAGGGGGTTCCCGGGGAGCTGTTTTTT. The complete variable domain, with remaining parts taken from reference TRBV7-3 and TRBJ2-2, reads GAGVSQTPSNKVTEKGKYVELRCDPISGHTALYWYRQSLGQGPEFLIYFQGTGAADDSGLPNDRFFAVRPEGSVSTLKIQRTERGDSAVYLCASSGQGVPGELFFGEGSRLTVL.